The sequence of this T cell receptor (beta chain) was determined in a study of CXCR3-negative and CXCR3-positive naive CD8 T cells. The V gene's germline CDR1 is LNHDA and CDR2 SQIVND (reference sequence). This CDR3 comprises 14 residues. UMI-labeled 5' RACE yielded the TRB cDNA libraries. TCRdb re-called the 5' RACE reads; one entry per CDR3 protein, DNA not given. The sample holds around 140,000 distinct CDR3 sequences. With some 300,000 cells each, the CD8+ T cell subsets were individually sorted in triplicate. The rearrangement joins TRBV19 to TRBJ2-1; TCRdb outputs TRBD1, but without DNA this stays unchecked. The TCR originated in a human donor in good health. Some clones in this sample may be carry-over from other donors' samples. The specimen was naive CXCR3- CD8+ T cells from blood. The subset denotes: CD45RO-CCR7+CD27+CD95- naive CD8+ T cells lacking CXCR3 (TNR3-). This chain's CDR3 is CASSIRTSNTEQFF.